This T cell receptor (beta chain) was recorded in a study of cytomegalovirus exposure and HLA in healthy donors. This clone was recorded a few times. Germline V gene lookup returns CDR1 MNHNS and CDR2 SASEGT. This CDR3 is built from 13 residues. V shed 5 bases, J shed 7 bases, and the junction held 4 bases outside the gene matches. Use of 60 Vbeta and 13 Jbeta primers characterized the PCR. Assay: immunoSEQ multiplex PCR; the TCRdb copy retains only in-frame clones and omits some. Found here are more than 200,000 clones, about 79% of them singletons; the top ten hold 1.5% to 2%. The chain combines TRBV6-1 with TRBJ1-4; 7 nucleotides line up with TRBD1. Sample: PBMCs. The TCR originated in a male donor in good health and CMV-seronegative. The CDR3 coding sequence is TGTGCCAGCAGTAGACAGGGTGGTGAAAAACTGTTTTTT. Its translation: CASSRQGGEKLFF.